At least ten counts were recorded for the clone carrying this TCR beta chain. Its specificity is unknown. The time point is: patch test 2, 6 weeks after DPC sensitization. Stated treatment: therapeutic diphenylcyclopropenone sensitization with weekly scalp DPC. RNA extraction used unfractionated whole blood as the source of total RNA. This entry comes from a study of human T cells and chemical hapten exposure. Turning to the study itself: Alopecia areata, totalis or universalis was found in mostly female patients. Findings and limits, study-wide: Higher patch test scores went with higher counts of PT1 expanded TCRs. Because all patients had alopecia, their immune responses might differ from healthy ones.

TCRdb independently ran MiXCR on the RACE reads; one entry per CDR3 protein. The repertoire has nearly 85,000 distinct CDR3 sequences, roughly 12% of them found once; the top ten carry roughly 1.5%. Germline V CDR1 and CDR2: SGHVS, FQNEAQ. V lost 1 base, J lost 4 bases, and 13 bases lay in between. The length of the CDR3 is 15 residues. Specimen: whole blood, collected in connection with sensitization to the hapten diphenylcyclopropenone (DPC). The J gene is TRBJ1-1, the V gene TRBV7-8, with TRBD1 as a possible D gene (6 bases). The clonotype comes from a man aged 18 to 29 with alopecia areata. Some clones in this sample may be carry-over from other donors' samples. CDR3 region: CASSLVGQSGTEAFF. CDR3 sequence (DNA): TGTGCCAGCAGCTTAGTCGGACAGAGCGGCACTGAAGCTTTCTTT. The full variable domain, completed using reference TRBV7-8 and TRBJ1-1, is GAGVSQSPRYKVAKRGQDVALRCDPISGHVSLFWYQQALGQGPEFLTYFQNEAQLDKSGLPSDRFFAERPEGSVSTLKIQRTQQEDSAVYLCASSLVGQSGTEAFFGQGTRLTVV.